This entry lists 17 T cell receptor beta chains sequenced from one sample in a study of blood T cell repertoires in COVID-19. Profiled with immunoSEQ multiplex PCR; TCRdb holds only in-frame clones, not every one. The table includes 150,000 to 200,000 clones, around 90% detected once. Specimen: peripheral blood. These receptors were obtained from a human donor in a cohort sampled during active COVID-19.

V usage is TRBV7-9 and J usage is TRBJ2-1; the match to TRBD2 covers 9 bases. The length of the CDR3 is 17 residues. The J segment lost 4 bases and the V segment lost 5 bases, leaving 12 bases of the junction unmatched. Germline V CDR1 and CDR2: SEHNR, FQNEAQ (reference sequence). CDR3 protein: CASSPRMSSGRYNEQFF. CDR3 nucleotide sequence: TGTGCCAGCAGCCCCAGGATGTCGAGCGGGAGGTACAATGAGCAGTTCTTC.

With respect to this clone: One end of the junction varies from germline; a read error may be responsible. The V gene is TRBV7-8, the J gene TRBJ1-1, with D tentatively TRBD1 (5 bases). The CDR3 is 12 amino acids. The germline V gene encodes CDR1 SGHVS and CDR2 FQNEAQ. The CDR3 loop is CASSSHPGQAAF. The DNA of the CDR3 is TGTGCCAGCAGCAGCCACCCAGGGCAGGCCGCCTTT.

This chain links TRBV28 with TRBJ1-1; D not certain. Germline V CDR1 and CDR2: MDHEN, SYDVKM. Trimming took 1 base from V and 2 from J, leaving 5 bases between them. The CDR3 contains 13 residues. The CDR3 spells CASSLSGNTEAFF. The CDR3 DNA follows: TGTGCCAGCAGTTTATCAGGTAACACTGAAGCTTTCTTT.

This clone was detected only once. This sequence joins TRBV6-5 and TRBJ2-7, with D possibly matching TRBD1 (5 bases). Germline V CDR1 and CDR2: MNHEY, SVGAGI. CDR3 size: 15 residues. Trimming cost V 6 bases and J 6 bases, with 21 bases left between them. CDR3 bases: TGTGCCAGCAGGTTGTCCGGCCAGGGATTTGGCGAGCAGTACTTC. This translates into CASRLSGQGFGEQYF.

V is TRBV10-3 and J is TRBJ2-1; perhaps TRBD2 as D (5 bases). V lost 11 bases, J lost 5 bases, and 25 bases lay in between. Germline assignment: CDR1 ENHRY and CDR2 SYGVKD. The CDR3 runs 16 residues. In DNA form, the CDR3 reads TGTGCCGTCAAGTTTCGTTCGGGGAAGGAGAACAATGAGCAGTTCTTC. Protein product: CAVKFRSGKENNEQFF.

The V and J genes are TRBV18 and TRBJ2-6, with a tentative D call TRBD2 (5 bases). This CDR3 contains 18 residues. Between the trimmed V and J ends, which lost 3 bases and 0 bases, there was a span of 15 bases. Germline CDR1 KGHSH, CDR2 LQKENI. In nucleotides, the CDR3 is TGTGCCAGCTCACCGAATCCCCACGGACTCTCTGGGGCCAACGTCCTGACTTTC. The encoded protein is CASSPNPHGLSGANVLTF.

Remarks on this clone: The same CDR3 is also encoded by other DNA sequences in this sample. The chain uses TRBV18 and TRBJ2-2; 9 nucleotides agree with TRBD1. CDR1 KGHSH and CDR2 LQKENI come from the germline V gene. The ends lost 3 bases at V and 2 bases at J; junction bases unmatched: 1. CDR3 length equals 15 residues. The CDR3 DNA reads as TGTGCCAGCTCACCGGGACAGGGTAACACCGGGGAGCTGTTTTTT. It encodes CASSPGQGNTGELFF.

The sample holds a few counts of this clone. The chain links TRBV7-9 to TRBJ2-7; TRBD1 matches at 7 bases. After removal of 5 bases from V and 4 bases from J, the junction contained 2 bases not matched to a gene. Germline-derived CDR1 and CDR2 are SEHNR and FQNEAQ (reference sequence). The CDR3 loop spans 12 amino acids. In nucleotides, the CDR3 is TGTGCCAGCAGCCTGACAGGGTACGAGCAGTACTTC. As protein: CASSLTGYEQYF.

The chain joins TRBV28 to TRBJ2-5, with 9 bases fitting TRBD1. The J segment lost 4 bases and the V segment lost 6 bases, leaving 9 bases of the junction unmatched. CDR1 and CDR2 (germline): MDHEN, SYDVKM. There are 15 residues in the CDR3. The CDR3 bases are TGTGCCAGCAGGGCACAGGGGGCTTCTCGAGAGACCCAGTACTTC. Translating it yields CASRAQGASRETQYF.

This clone came up a few times. This chain links TRBV2 with TRBJ2-7, with TRBD1 matching over 9 bases. The V gene's germline CDR1 is SNHLY and CDR2 FYNNEI. V dropped 8 bases and J dropped 5; count of bases not matched to a gene: 16. The CDR3 runs 16 residues. The CDR3 sequence: CASGVGTGFSVDEQYF. In DNA form, the CDR3 reads TGTGCCAGCGGCGTGGGGACAGGGTTCTCCGTCGACGAGCAGTACTTC. The full variable domain, its missing parts supplied by reference TRBV2 and TRBJ2-7, is EPEVTQTPSHQVTQMGQEVILRCVPISNHLYFYWYRQILGQKVEFLVSFYNNEISEKSEIFDDQFSVERPDGSNFTLKIRSTKLEDSAMYFCASGVGTGFSVDEQYFGPGTRLTVT.

Turning to this clone: The CDR3 ends on some other residue instead of the conserved phenylalanine or tryptophan, so this is likely a read error. This chain connects TRBV3-1 (or the pseudogene TRBV3-2) to TRBJ2-3, with 11 bases identical to TRBD2. CDR1 LGHDT and CDR2 YNNKEL come from the germline V gene (reference sequence). Trimming cost V 4 bases and J 6 bases; bases outside gene matches: 9. CDR3 length: 16 amino acids. The CDR3 loop reads CASSRHSGGASDTQYS. CDR3 coding DNA: TGTGCCAGCAGCCGACATAGCGGGGGGGCCTCTGATACGCAGTATTCT.

This clone has just one count. V usage is TRBV5-1 and J usage is TRBJ2-2; D is possibly TRBD2 (6 bases). Deletions cut 3 bases from V and 4 bases from J, with 13 bases between. The germline V gene encodes CDR1 SGHRS and CDR2 YFSETQ. CDR3 size: 15 residues. The CDR3 here is CASSSGPGSTGELFF. Here the CDR3 DNA reads TGCGCCAGCAGCTCAGGGCCCGGGAGCACCGGGGAGCTGTTTTTT.

J is TRBJ1-4 and V is TRBV4-3; 7 positions agree with TRBD1. Germline CDR1 reads LGHNA; CDR2 reads YSLEER. The CDR3 covers 15 residues. V shed 4 bases, J shed 8 bases, and the junction held 10 bases outside the gene matches. CDR3 amino acids: CASSPSTGMDEKLFF. CDR3 sequence (DNA): TGCGCCAGCAGCCCCTCGACAGGGATGGACGAAAAACTGTTTTTT.

J is TRBJ2-2 and V is TRBV18; TRBD2 is a possible D gene (6 bases). This CDR3 spans 17 amino acids. Germline CDR1 and CDR2: KGHSH and LQKENI. The V gene lost 3 bases and the J gene lost 4 bases, with 18 bases spanning the gap. DNA of the CDR3: TGTGCCAGCTCACCTCCTGGGTCGGGAGCGGGCACCGGGGAGCTGTTTTTT. As protein: CASSPPGSGAGTGELFF.

V gene TRBV6-5 combines with J gene TRBJ2-7; D remains ambiguous. The CDR3 extends over 15 amino acids. V lost 0 bases and J lost 2, with 11 bases in between. From germline, CDR1 is MNHEY and CDR2 SVGAGI. This CDR3 is CASSYSTAGPYEQYF. The CDR3 nucleotides are TGTGCCAGCAGTTACTCGACGGCAGGCCCCTACGAGCAGTACTTC.

The genes are TRBV5-3 and TRBJ2-2, with 15 bases lining up with TRBD2. TRBV5-3 is identified as an open reading frame with a role that is uncertain. The V gene end was trimmed by 4 bases and the J gene end by 0 bases; junction bases not matched to a gene: 7. The CDR3 totals 19 residues. In nucleotides, the CDR3 is TGTGCCAGAAGCACAGGGACTAGCGGGGGGAAAGCGAACACCGGGGAGCTGTTTTTT. Translating it yields CARSTGTSGGKANTGELFF.

The CDR3 loop is CASSQEAGATNEKLFF. CDR3 DNA: TGCGCCAGCAGCCAAGAGGCGGGAGCAACTAATGAAAAACTGTTTTTT. The chain recombines TRBV4-1 with TRBJ1-4; no definite D call. The germline gives CDR1 MGHRA, CDR2 YSYEKL. V dropped 0 bases and J dropped 0 bases, with 8 bases sitting between them. The CDR3 loop spans 16 amino acids.